This passage covers 15 T cell receptor beta chains from one sample sequenced in a study of Ad26.COV2.S vaccination and SARS-CoV-2 variants. As for treatment: about 20 received Ad26.COV2.S at low or high dose, single or two shots; about 5 received placebo; per-sample allocation not given. At day 63 after the first vaccine or placebo injection, samples were drawn. The method was immunoSEQ multiplex PCR; TCRdb's version includes in-frame clones alone and lacks a portion of them. The sample has roughly 510,000 clones, roughly 85% seen once; the top ten hold about 13%. This material consisted of peripheral blood, taken in a trial of Ad26.COV2.S vaccine versus placebo. The receptor set was obtained from a person aged 18-65 years who received the Ad26.COV2.S COVID-19 vaccine or a placebo.

The chain employs TRBV6-6 and TRBJ1-2; 7 bases align to TRBD1. The V segment lost 2 bases and the J segment 2 bases; nucleotides outside the gene matches: 5. Germline V lookup: CDR1 MNHNY, CDR2 SVGAGI (reference sequence). The CDR3 is made up of 15 amino acids. CDR3 in DNA: TGTGCCAGCAGTTACATTCCGGGACAGAACTATGGCTACACCTTC. Translating gives CASSYIPGQNYGYTF.

The V gene is TRBV7-2, the J gene TRBJ2-2; a possible D gene is TRBD1 (8 bases). The CDR3 spans 15 residues. V was shortened by 1 base and J by 6 bases, with 12 bases between the two germline ends. Germline-derived CDR1 and CDR2 are SGHTA and FQGNSA. CDR3 sequence (DNA): TGTGCCAGCAGCTTAGACAGGGGGAGGGCCGGGGAGCTGTTTTTT. It encodes CASSLDRGRAGELFF.

V is TRBV28 and J is TRBJ1-1; 7 bases fit TRBD1. CDR3 length equals 12 residues. The V gene's germline CDR1 is MDHEN and CDR2 SYDVKM. V was clipped by 5 bases and J by 12 bases; unmatched bases: 9. The chain's CDR3 is CASSRIGGGTFF. As DNA, the CDR3 is TGTGCCAGCAGTCGGATAGGGGGCGGAACTTTCTTT.

J is TRBJ2-1 and V is TRBV28, with D possibly being TRBD1 (6 bases). Germline-derived CDR1 and CDR2 are MDHEN and SYDVKM. The ends were cut back, 5 bases at V and 13 bases at J, with 12 bases in the middle. The CDR3 length is 11 residues. The CDR3 is CASSTPGQQFF. In DNA, the CDR3 is TGTGCCAGCAGTACACCGGGACAACAGTTCTTC.

This chain connects TRBV29-1 to TRBJ2-7; D is possibly TRBD2 (5 bases). The germline gives CDR1 SQVTM, CDR2 ANQGSEA. V shed 4 bases and J shed 2 bases, with 12 bases lying between them. The CDR3 has 13 amino acids. Here the CDR3 DNA reads TGCAGCGTTGCGGAGGATCTCACCTACGAGCAGTACTTC. This sequence encodes CSVAEDLTYEQYF.

The chain carries TRBV28 and TRBJ1-1; 11 nucleotides align to TRBD1. This CDR3 is 15 amino acids long. With 7 bases clipped from V and 3 bases from J, the junction kept 7 bases outside the gene matches. Germline V gene sequence: CDR1 MDHEN, CDR2 SYDVKM. DNA of the CDR3: TGTGCCAGCACGTCCGGGGGACAGGGGGACACTGAAGCTTTCTTT. Encoded protein: CASTSGGQGDTEAFF. The full variable domain, with the rest looked up from reference TRBV28 and TRBJ1-1, is DVKVTQSSRYLVKRTGEKVFLECVQDMDHENMFWYRQDPGLGLRLIYFSYDVKMKEKGDIPEGYSVSREKKERFSLILESASTNQTSMYLCASTSGGQGDTEAFFGQGTRLTVV.

The V call is TRBV9, the J call TRBJ2-7, with TRBD2 as a possible D gene (6 bases). The CDR3 contains 15 residues. CDR1 and CDR2 (germline): SGDLS, YYNGEE. V was cut by 0 bases and J by 7 bases, with 17 bases left in between. CDR3 sequence reads: CASSVAGLPSGEQYF. The CDR3 nucleotides are TGTGCCAGCAGCGTAGCGGGACTCCCCTCTGGGGAGCAGTACTTC.

This chain links TRBV5-4 with TRBJ1-2; D gene uncertain. Germline CDR1 SGHNT, CDR2 YYREEE (reference sequence). V shed 4 bases and J shed 2 bases, with 15 bases lying between them. The CDR3 covers 15 residues. The CDR3 sequence: CASSPTLMDNYGYTF. The CDR3 region has the DNA TGTGCCAGCAGCCCGACCTTGATGGACAACTATGGCTACACCTTC.

The chain employs TRBV2 and TRBJ1-1; D may be TRBD1 (5 bases). The CDR3 is made up of 12 amino acids. V shed 7 bases and J shed 7 bases, with 13 bases lying between them. In germline, CDR1 is SNHLY, CDR2 FYNNEI. CDR3 loop: CASMSRQLEAFF. The CDR3 coding sequence is TGTGCCAGCATGTCGCGACAGCTTGAAGCTTTCTTT.

This clone has a count of ten or more. V usage is TRBV7-8 and J usage is TRBJ2-7; maybe TRBD2 (6 bases). The CDR3 spans 11 residues. Trimming removed 4 bases at V and 9 bases at J, with 10 bases between. The germline gives CDR1 SGHVS, CDR2 FQNEAQ. The CDR3 DNA reads as TGTGCCAGCAGCTATCGCGGGATGCAGTACTTC. It specifies CASSYRGMQYF.

CDR3 in amino acids: CAIGPGPGIYGYTF. DNA of the CDR3: TGTGCCATCGGCCCCGGGCCCGGGATCTATGGCTACACCTTC. The V gene is TRBV19, the J gene TRBJ1-2, with D unclear. This CDR3 region has 14 residues. Germline loops: CDR1 LNHDA, CDR2 SQIVND (reference sequence). Trimming took 10 bases from V and 4 from J, leaving 19 bases between them.

This chain connects TRBV7-2 to TRBJ1-1; tentatively, D is TRBD1 (5 bases). The V gene's germline CDR1 is SGHTA and CDR2 FQGNSA. V lost 5 bases, J lost 8 bases, and 18 bases lay in between. The length of the CDR3 is 14 residues. CDR3 protein: CASSGLGGAGEAFF. The CDR3 DNA follows: TGTGCCAGCAGCGGACTGGGAGGGGCTGGCGAAGCTTTCTTT.

The V gene is TRBV5-8, the J gene TRBJ2-7; possible D gene TRBD2, 5 bases. V lost 2 bases to trimming and J lost 1 base, with 13 bases between them. The CDR3 spans 15 residues. CDR1 and CDR2 (germline): SGHTS, YDEGEE. CDR3 amino acids: CASSFYRDKSYEQYF. CDR3 coding DNA: TGTGCCAGCAGCTTTTACCGGGATAAGTCCTACGAGCAGTACTTC.

V and J are TRBV19 and TRBJ2-7; the D gene could be TRBD1 or TRBD2 (5 bases each). The CDR3 contains 12 residues. Germline-derived CDR1 and CDR2 are LNHDA and SQIVND (reference sequence). Trimming cost V 5 bases and J 7 bases, with 12 bases left between them. This chain's CDR3 is CASSGGRREQYF. The CDR3 nucleotides read TGTGCCAGTAGTGGGGGACGGAGGGAGCAGTACTTC.

The chain links TRBV5-1 to TRBJ2-7, with 10 bases lining up with TRBD2. Germline V lookup: CDR1 SGHRS, CDR2 YFSETQ. The CDR3 length is 14 residues. J gave up 3 bases and V 4 bases, and 4 bases lay outside the gene matches. CDR3 region: CASSTASGSYEQYF. Written as DNA, the CDR3 is TGCGCCAGCAGCACCGCTAGCGGGAGCTACGAGCAGTACTTC.